The entry that follows covers one T cell receptor beta chain sequence. Its antigen is unidentified. Original analysis: A per-sample median of about 96,000 TCRs was observed, with counts ranging from about 20,000 to 690,600. TCRdb passed the RACE reads through MiXCR, listing each CDR3 protein once. For this entry, the V and J calls and clone size follow TCRdb and not the study's own pipeline. The table has 80,000 to 100,000 distinct CDR3 sequences, 9.5% to 15% seen once. Indicated time point: patch test 1, 2 weeks after DPC sensitization. Treatment indicated: therapeutic diphenylcyclopropenone sensitization with weekly scalp DPC. Blood draws came first, before each patch test. The data were taken from a study of human T cells and chemical hapten exposure. Study as a whole: DPC 0.01% went on the upper back by patch test, with reading at 6 days. Study-level results: Expanded TCRs created a significantly greater count of big CDR3 similarity clusters than controls did.

This receptor was identified in a woman aged 40 to 50 with alopecia areata. Some clones in this sample may be carry-over from other donors' samples. The sequencing here drew on whole blood, taken in connection with sensitization to the hapten diphenylcyclopropenone (DPC).

CDR3 sequence reads: CSVTNRARTEAFF. The CDR3, as DNA: TGCAGCGTTACCAACAGGGCGCGCACTGAAGCTTTCTTT. The rearrangement uses TRBV29-1 and TRBJ1-1; perhaps TRBD1 as D (6 bases). V lost 5 bases and J 4 bases, leaving 14 bases between the germline ends. Germline values: CDR1 SQVTM, CDR2 ANQGSEA. The length of the CDR3 is 13 residues.